These 17 T cell receptor beta chains were all obtained from the same sample, sequenced in a study of blood T cell repertoires in COVID-19. Here immunoSEQ multiplex PCR was the method, and the copy in TCRdb shows in-frame clones only, minus some. Among 650,000 to 800,000 clones listed, 90% were seen once. Sequenced material: peripheral blood. All receptors come from a woman in her late teens or twenties with acute or convalescent COVID-19.

This clone was seen only once. The chain has TRBV6-5 and TRBJ1-3; tentatively, D is TRBD1 (5 bases). Looked up from germline, CDR1 is MNHEY and CDR2 is SVGAGI. The CDR3 has 15 amino acids. The V gene lost 7 bases and the J gene lost 2 bases, with 15 bases spanning the gap. The CDR3 DNA reads as TGTGCCAGCACCCCGCCGGGGGGGGCTGGAAACACCATATATTTT. This encodes CASTPPGGAGNTIYF.

The chain carries TRBV9 and TRBJ1-1; a possible D gene is TRBD1 (6 bases). The length of the CDR3 is 16 residues. Trimming removed 0 bases from V and 3 bases from J, with 15 bases in between. The germline V gene has CDR1 SGDLS and CDR2 YYNGEE. The CDR3 spells CASSVDRVTSDTEAFF. The CDR3 DNA follows: TGTGCCAGCAGCGTAGACAGGGTAACTTCGGACACTGAAGCTTTCTTT.

V usage is TRBV19 and J usage is TRBJ1-2, with D maybe TRBD1 (5 bases). The CDR3 length is 13 residues. V shed 5 bases and J shed 8 bases, with 15 bases lying between them. CDR1 and CDR2 (germline): LNHDA, SQIVND (reference sequence). CDR3 residues: CASSSTWRGGYTF. CDR3 DNA: TGTGCCAGTAGTTCGACCTGGAGGGGCGGCTACACCTTC.

V is TRBV10-2 and J is TRBJ1-5, with D unclear. Trimming removed 3 bases from V and 0 bases from J, with 6 bases in between. This CDR3 has 14 residues. Germline CDR1 reads WSHSY; CDR2 reads SAAADI. The CDR3 reads CASSEYYSNQPQHF. In DNA, the CDR3 is TGCGCCAGCAGTGAATATTATAGCAATCAGCCCCAGCATTTT.

The rearrangement links TRBV6-4 to TRBJ1-6; D not resolved. The CDR3 has 14 amino acids. The germline CDR1 and CDR2 sequences are MRHNA and SNTAGT. The V gene lost 2 bases and the J gene lost 10 bases, with 12 bases spanning the gap. The CDR3 loop reads CASSDAEGGSPLHF. CDR3 in DNA: TGTGCCAGCAGTGACGCGGAGGGAGGCTCACCCCTCCACTTT.

V and J are TRBV27 and TRBJ1-2; D possibly corresponds to TRBD1 (5 bases). This CDR3 spans 13 amino acids. The germline V gene has CDR1 MNHEY and CDR2 SMNVEV (reference sequence). V gave up 6 bases and J gave up 2 bases, with 10 bases separating them. The CDR3 here is CASRAAGNYGYTF. In DNA, the CDR3 is TGTGCCAGCAGGGCAGCAGGGAACTATGGCTACACCTTC.

This clone was observed many times. The V call is TRBV6-6, the J call TRBJ1-3, with 7 bases aligning to TRBD1. The CDR3 is 15 residues long. Germline CDR1 is MNHNY and CDR2 is SVGAGI (reference sequence). Losses at the gene ends were 5 bases for V and 1 base for J; bases not matched to a gene: 5. The CDR3: CASSVAGGSGNTIYF. The CDR3 coding sequence is TGTGCCAGCAGTGTCGCAGGGGGATCTGGAAACACCATATATTTT.

J is TRBJ2-2 and V is TRBV24-1; D may be TRBD1 (6 bases). The CDR3 consists of 14 residues. V lost 5 bases to trimming and J lost 1 base, with 7 bases between them. Per the germline V gene, CDR1 is KGHDR and CDR2 is SFDVKD. Here the CDR3 DNA reads TGTGCCACCAGTGCGACAGGGAACACCGGGGAGCTGTTTTTT. It specifies CATSATGNTGELFF.

V and J are TRBV21-1 and TRBJ1-5; TRBD1, the table's D call, was not compared with the DNA. TRBV21-1 is described as a pseudogene. The CDR3 has 19 residues. The CDR3 is CASSKGNRGFPYSNQPQHF. DNA of the CDR3: TGTGCCAGCAGCAAAGGGAACAGGGGCTTCCCTTATAGCAATCAGCCCCAGCATTTT.

V gene TRBV5-1 combines with J gene TRBJ2-7; 8 bases match TRBD1. Trimming took 5 bases from V and 7 from J; bases not matched to a gene: 14. There are 15 residues in the CDR3. The germline V gene encodes CDR1 SGHRS and CDR2 YFSETQ. The CDR3 here is CASSYQDRVSGEQYF. CDR3 nucleotides: TGCGCCAGCAGTTATCAGGACAGGGTATCGGGAGAGCAGTACTTC.

The chain uses TRBV28 and TRBJ2-5; possible D gene TRBD2, 5 bases. The CDR3 sequence is 15 residues long. With 5 bases removed from V and 4 bases from J, the gap between germline ends came to 17 bases. The germline V gene encodes CDR1 MDHEN and CDR2 SYDVKM. The CDR3 region has the DNA TGTGCCAGCAGTCTTGTGAGAACTAGTCCAGAGACCCAGTACTTC. Its protein product is CASSLVRTSPETQYF.

This chain joins TRBV6-5 and TRBJ1-3; D is uncertain. The germline CDR1 and CDR2 sequences are MNHEY and SVGAGI. V dropped 4 bases and J dropped 0 bases, with 10 bases sitting between them. The CDR3 is made up of 15 amino acids. The CDR3 region is CASSFNRDSGNTIYF. The CDR3, as DNA: TGTGCCAGCAGTTTTAACCGGGACTCTGGAAACACCATATATTTT.

This rearrangement joins TRBV5-1 to TRBJ1-1, with D maybe TRBD1 (5 bases). The germline V gene has CDR1 SGHRS and CDR2 YFSETQ. Trimming left V 0 bases short and J 5 bases short, with 11 bases between. The CDR3 runs to 14 residues. Here the CDR3 DNA reads TGCGCCAGCAGCTTGGTTCGGGGGAGGACTGAAGCTTTCTTT. Residues: CASSLVRGRTEAFF.

J is TRBJ1-2 and V is TRBV2; D is possibly TRBD1 (5 bases). This CDR3 is 14 amino acids long. Germline loops: CDR1 SNHLY, CDR2 FYNNEI. V was cut by 3 bases and J by 7 bases, with 15 bases left in between. The CDR3 protein is CASSEDGTGGGYTF. The CDR3 bases are TGTGCCAGCAGTGAGGACGGGACTGGGGGTGGCTACACCTTC. The full variable domain, with the rest looked up from reference TRBV2 and TRBJ1-2, is EPEVTQTPSHQVTQMGQEVILRCVPISNHLYFYWYRQILGQKVEFLVSFYNNEISEKSEIFDDQFSVERPDGSNFTLKIRSTKLEDSAMYFCASSEDGTGGGYTFGSGTRLTVV.

The chain uses TRBV3-1 (or the pseudogene TRBV3-2) and TRBJ2-7, with 10 bases aligning to TRBD2. CDR1 is LGHDT, CDR2 YNNKEL, per germline (reference sequence). The V gene end was trimmed by 4 bases and the J gene end by 6 bases; junction bases not matched to a gene: 12. The CDR3 totals 16 residues. The CDR3: CASSPPGSGGALEQYF. The CDR3 nucleotides read TGTGCCAGCAGCCCCCCGGGGAGCGGGGGGGCCCTCGAGCAGTACTTC.

This chain connects TRBV3-1 (or the pseudogene TRBV3-2) to TRBJ1-5, with a tentative D call TRBD1 (6 bases). Per the germline V gene, CDR1 is LGHDT and CDR2 is YNNKEL (reference sequence). V lost 4 bases and J lost 3, with 10 bases in between. The CDR3 extends over 14 amino acids. CDR3 coding DNA: TGTGCCAGCAGCCTTGGACAGTCCAATCAGCCCCAGCATTTT. It yields the protein CASSLGQSNQPQHF.

The V call is TRBV12-3 or TRBV12-4, the J call TRBJ2-7; a weak D match, TRBD2 (6 bases). Trimming removed 6 bases from V and 2 bases from J, with 8 bases in between. The CDR3 length is 12 residues. In DNA, the CDR3 is TGTGCCAGCAGGGGGGGTCCCTACGAGCAGTACTTC. Translated: CASRGGPYEQYF.